The 19 T cell receptor beta chains given below trace back to one sample, sequenced in a study of identical twins. In TCRdb, the 5' RACE reads were re-called with MiXCR into one record per CDR3 protein. Counted here are approximately 300,000 distinct CDR3 sequences, 9.5% occurring once; the ten biggest clones make up under 7.5%. These data are also associated with another study on yellow fever vaccine responses in identical twins.

Input material: CD8+ T cells sorted from blood. The receptor source for this set is a young woman in good health.

This clonotype was seen at least ten times. The chain combines TRBV15 with TRBJ2-7; D is undetermined. The CDR3 sequence is 16 residues long. Germline V gene data show CDR1 as LNHNV and CDR2 as YYDKDF (reference sequence). Trimming pared 2 bases from V and 5 bases from J, leaving 19 bases between. The CDR3 is CATSRSQMGLAHEQYF. The CDR3 DNA is TGTGCCACCAGCAGATCCCAAATGGGGTTAGCCCACGAGCAGTACTTC.

This clonotype occurred a few times. The genes are TRBV5-1 and TRBJ2-1; D is ambiguous. The CDR3 contains 13 residues. CDR1 is SGHRS, CDR2 YFSETQ, per germline. Trimming stripped 5 bases from V and 3 bases from J, with 9 bases between. The CDR3 here is CASSPPVYNEQFF. The DNA for the CDR3 is TGCGCCAGCAGTCCCCCGGTCTACAATGAGCAGTTCTTC.

The sample holds many counts of this clonotype. The V gene is TRBV4-3, the J gene TRBJ2-7; D is undetermined. CDR1 is LGHNA and CDR2 is YSLEER in the germline V gene. V lost 1 base and J lost 2, with 9 bases in between. The CDR3 covers 14 residues. The CDR3 is CASSQGLGAYEQYF. CDR3 DNA sequence: TGCGCCAGCAGCCAAGGTCTCGGCGCCTACGAGCAGTACTTC.

This clonotype was seen ten or more times. V gene TRBV9 combines with J gene TRBJ2-1; 8 bases fit TRBD2. Unmatched junction bases numbered 2, after V lost 0 bases and J lost 9 bases. The germline CDR1 and CDR2 sequences are SGDLS and YYNGEE. This CDR3 is 13 amino acids long. The CDR3: CASSVGLASEQFF. The CDR3 DNA sequence: TGTGCCAGCAGCGTAGGACTAGCGAGTGAGCAGTTCTTC.

This clonotype has ten or more counts. The rearrangement joins TRBV3-1 to TRBJ2-7; 7 bases agree with TRBD1. CDR1 and CDR2 (germline): LGHDT, YNNKEL (reference sequence). Trimming cost V 6 bases and J 2 bases; bases outside gene matches: 10. The CDR3 spans 15 residues. The CDR3 region is CASRRGQDEAYEQYF. The CDR3, as DNA: TGTGCCAGCAGACGCGGACAGGATGAGGCCTACGAGCAGTACTTC.

V is TRBV12-3 or TRBV12-4 and J is TRBJ1-5; D remains ambiguous. Trimming removed 2 bases from V and 3 bases from J, with 5 bases in between. This CDR3 spans 13 amino acids. The CDR3 coding sequence is TGTGCCAGCAGTTTAACATTCAATCAGCCCCAGCATTTT. Amino acid sequence: CASSLTFNQPQHF.

V usage is TRBV6-8 and J usage is TRBJ1-5, with 9 bases aligning to TRBD1. V lost 6 bases, J lost 0 bases, and 3 bases stayed unmatched. CDR1 is MNHGY and CDR2 is SAAAGT in the germline V gene. The CDR3 contains 15 residues. The CDR3 DNA is TGTGCCAGCAGCAAGGACAGGGGTAGCAATCAGCCCCAGCATTTT. Amino acid sequence: CASSKDRGSNQPQHF.

This clonotype has more than one count but fewer than ten. The chain combines TRBV29-1 with TRBJ2-1; 8 nucleotides align to TRBD2. CDR3 length: 14 amino acids. The germline CDR1 and CDR2 sequences are SQVTM and ANQGSEA. V gave up 2 bases and J gave up 6 bases; unmatched junction bases: 6. Here the CDR3 DNA reads TGCAGCGTTGAACCGGGAGGGCCCTTCAATGAGCAGTTCTTC. This codes for CSVEPGGPFNEQFF.

The rearrangement uses TRBV7-9 and TRBJ2-3, with D perhaps matching TRBD1 or TRBD2 (6 bases each). Germline V gives CDR1 SEHNR, CDR2 FQNEAQ (reference sequence). With 2 bases removed from V and 3 bases from J, the gap between germline ends came to 18 bases. This CDR3 is 17 amino acids long. CDR3 residues: CASSLSPTRGGTDTQYF. CDR3 DNA sequence: TGTGCCAGCAGCTTAAGCCCGACCAGGGGAGGAACAGATACGCAGTATTTT.

This clonotype was observed at least ten times. The CDR3 region has the DNA TGTGCCAGCAGGATAAACAGGGACACCGGGGAGCTGTTTTTT. Its protein is CASRINRDTGELFF. V is TRBV7-2 and J is TRBJ2-2, with D possibly TRBD1 on 6 matching bases. The germline V gene has CDR1 SGHTA and CDR2 FQGNSA. The V gene lost 6 bases and the J gene lost 3 bases, with 11 bases spanning the gap. The CDR3 spans 14 residues.

The genes are TRBV5-1 and TRBJ2-7; D perhaps matches TRBD1 (6 bases). The V end was cut by 5 bases, the J end by 4 bases, with 19 bases between. This CDR3 region has 15 residues. The germline V gene has CDR1 SGHRS and CDR2 YFSETQ. CDR3 loop: CASRETGPPPYEQYF. The CDR3 DNA sequence: TGCGCCAGCAGGGAGACAGGACCCCCCCCATACGAGCAGTACTTC. The whole variable domain, remainder taken from reference TRBV5-1 and TRBJ2-7, is KAGVTQTPRYLIKTRGQQVTLSCSPISGHRSVSWYQQTPGQGLQFLFEYFSETQRNKGNFPGRFSGRQFSNSRSEMNVSTLELGDSALYLCASRETGPPPYEQYFGPGTRLTVT.

Ten or more counts support this clonotype. This chain joins TRBV4-3 and TRBJ2-7; possible D gene TRBD1, 6 bases. The CDR3 consists of 15 residues. V lost 5 bases, J lost 5 bases, and 19 bases lay in between. Germline loops: CDR1 LGHNA, CDR2 YSLEER. The CDR3 DNA is TGCGCCAGCAGCACGACCGGGACACTGCCGGACGAGCAGTACTTC. Its protein product is CASSTTGTLPDEQYF.

This clonotype was recorded many times. The V and J genes are TRBV6-2 or TRBV6-3 and TRBJ2-7; D unclear. The CDR3 spans 14 residues. Germline assignment: CDR1 MNHEY and CDR2 SVGEGT. Trimming took 6 bases from V and 2 from J, leaving 14 bases between them. Written as DNA, the CDR3 is TGTGCCAGCAGCGACGACAACTCCCCCTACGAGCAGTACTTC. Translation gives CASSDDNSPYEQYF.

This clonotype was picked up many times. This chain links TRBV7-2 with TRBJ2-1, with D unresolved. The length of the CDR3 is 13 residues. V lost 2 bases, J lost 7 bases, and 9 bases lay in between. Germline V gene data show CDR1 as SGHTA and CDR2 as FQGNSA. The CDR3 protein is CASSLLALNEQFF. As DNA, the CDR3 is TGTGCCAGCAGCTTACTCGCCTTAAATGAGCAGTTCTTC.

This clonotype was seen repeatedly, ten times or more. This chain joins TRBV29-1 and TRBJ2-1; D remains ambiguous. The V and J ends lost 7 bases and 7 bases respectively, with 8 bases between them. This CDR3 contains 10 residues. Germline values: CDR1 SQVTM, CDR2 ANQGSEA. CDR3 region: CSARSNEQFF. For the CDR3, the DNA is TGCAGCGCTCGAAGTAATGAGCAGTTCTTC.

This clonotype was counted at least ten times. This sequence joins TRBV11-2 and TRBJ2-7; no clear D gene. The germline V and J ends were trimmed by 5 bases and 4 bases, with 12 bases remaining between them. The CDR3 is made up of 13 amino acids. CDR1 and CDR2 from the germline V gene are SGHAT and FQNNGV. CDR3 sequence reads: CASSLVPSYEQYF. The CDR3 nucleotides read TGTGCCAGCAGCCTCGTTCCCTCTTACGAGCAGTACTTC.

The table lists this clonotype with many counts. The gene calls are TRBV6-2 or TRBV6-3 and TRBJ2-7; no definite D call. The CDR3 consists of 14 residues. Germline V gene data show CDR1 as MNHEY and CDR2 as SVGEGT. Trimming cost V 2 bases and J 0 bases, with 8 bases left between them. The DNA of the CDR3 is TGTGCCAGCAGTTACGGCCAGACCTCCTACGAGCAGTACTTC. Its translation is CASSYGQTSYEQYF.

This clonotype has at least ten counts. V gene TRBV12-3 or TRBV12-4 combines with J gene TRBJ2-1; TRBD2 matches at 7 bases. Trimming cost V 7 bases and J 2 bases; bases outside gene matches: 11. The CDR3 runs 16 residues. CDR3 coding DNA: TGTGCCAGCACAGATTATGGGGGGGTCCCCTACAATGAGCAGTTCTTC. The encoded protein is CASTDYGGVPYNEQFF.

Here the CDR3 reads CASSQEDPRSGRFVEQYF. The CDR3 DNA sequence: TGTGCCAGCAGCCAAGAGGATCCAAGGAGCGGGAGATTCGTCGAGCAGTACTTC. The chain recombines TRBV3-1 with TRBJ2-7; 8 bases map to TRBD2. The CDR3 is 18 residues long. Germline loops: CDR1 LGHDT, CDR2 YNNKEL (reference sequence). The ends lost 0 bases at V and 6 bases at J; junction bases unmatched: 16.